Listed below are T cell receptor beta chains from one sample, sequenced in a study of Ad26.COV2.S vaccination and SARS-CoV-2 variants. Here immunoSEQ multiplex PCR was the method, and the copy in TCRdb shows in-frame clones only, minus some. The repertoire has approximately 410,000 clones, roughly 90% of them found once; the top ten carry less than 4.5%. The material was peripheral blood, obtained in a trial of Ad26.COV2.S vaccine versus placebo. All receptors derive from a person between 18 and 59 years old who received the Ad26.COV2.S COVID-19 vaccine or a placebo. Both conserved end residues are part of each CDR3. D genes are given only for firm matches. Part of the rows lack a size; the others show once, few, many or a class for expanded clones.

-	-	TRBV5-6	TRBJ2-2	CASSGGLNTGELFF	TGTGCCAGCAGCGGGGGGCTGAACACCGGGGAGCTGTTTTTT
-	-	TRBV14	TRBJ1-4	CASSQSPTAANEKLFF	TGTGCCAGCAGCCAAAGTCCCACCGCAGCTAATGAAAAACTGTTTTTT
-	TRBD1	TRBV14	TRBJ1-1	CASSQNRDSEAFF	TGTGCCAGCAGCCAAAATAGGGACAGTGAAGCTTTCTTT
-	-	TRBV7-2	TRBJ2-3	CASSLYTNGIADTQYF	TGTGCCAGCAGCTTATATACAAACGGGATCGCAGATACGCAGTATTTT
few	-	TRBV5-6	TRBJ2-1	CASSSLLNEQFF	TGTGCCAGCAGCTCCCTTTTAAATGAGCAGTTCTTC
once	-	TRBV11-3	TRBJ2-1	CASSLDRDTYNEQFF	TGTGCCAGCAGCTTAGACCGGGACACTTACAATGAGCAGTTCTTC
-	TRBD2	TRBV19	TRBJ2-5	CASSIELAGAQETQYF	TGTGCCAGTAGTATCGAACTAGCGGGAGCCCAAGAGACCCAGTACTTC
-	-	TRBV4-1	TRBJ1-2	CASSQDRGSNYGYTF	TGCGCCAGCAGCCAAGATCGGGGAAGTAACTATGGCTACACCTTC
-	TRBD2	TRBV5-4	TRBJ2-5	CASSSGLAGQETQYF	TGTGCCAGCAGCTCGGGACTAGCGGGACAAGAGACCCAGTACTTC
-	TRBD1	TRBV6-6	TRBJ1-5	CASSFGQGNQPQHF	TGTGCCAGCAGTTTCGGACAGGGCAATCAGCCCCAGCATTTT
-	-	TRBV4-3	TRBJ2-1	CASSQDGGTYNEQFF	TGCGCCAGCAGCCAAGACGGGGGAACCTACAATGAGCAGTTCTTC
-	-	TRBV11-2	TRBJ2-7	CASSLRPNYEQYF	TGTGCCAGCAGCTTACGGCCTAACTACGAGCAGTACTTC
-	-	TRBV12-5	TRBJ2-1	CASGLVLGQDDNEQFF	TGTGCTAGTGGTTTGGTACTGGGGCAGGACGACAATGAGCAGTTCTTC
-	TRBD1	TRBV7-2	TRBJ1-2	CASSPGGYGYTF	TGTGCCAGCAGCCCAGGGGGCTATGGCTACACCTTC
-	TRBD2	TRBV10-1	TRBJ2-3	CASSDRSGPICTDTQYF	TGCGCCAGCAGTGATCGTAGCGGGCCGATATGCACAGATACGCAGTATTTT
-	-	TRBV6-2/TRBV6-3	TRBJ1-5	CASSYSISAHF	TGTGCCAGCAGTTACTCGATATCAGCGCATTTT
-	-	TRBV7-9	TRBJ2-5	CASSPGARGTQYF	TGTGCCAGCAGCCCCGGGGCCCGGGGGACCCAGTACTTC
-	-	TRBV2	TRBJ1-5	CASSEAPRGGPSNQPQHF	TGTGCCAGCAGTGAAGCGCCGAGGGGGGGGCCTAGCAATCAGCCCCAGCATTTT
once	-	TRBV2	TRBJ1-1	CASSLEGGGTDTEAFF	TGTGCCAGCAGTCTAGAGGGGGGGGGCACAGACACTGAAGCTTTCTTT
-	-	TRBV27	TRBJ2-2	CASSLGQRNTGELFF	TGTGCCAGCAGTTTGGGCCAGAGAAACACCGGGGAGCTGTTTTTT
-	TRBD1	TRBV29-1	TRBJ2-7	CSARPGQGSYEQYF	TGCAGCGCCCGACCGGGACAGGGCTCCTACGAGCAGTACTTC
-	-	TRBV6-2/TRBV6-3	TRBJ1-5	CASSYLSIDFNSNQPQHF	TGTGCCAGCAGTTACCTATCCATTGACTTTAATAGCAATCAGCCCCAGCATTTT
once	-	TRBV30	TRBJ1-5	CAWSVRRVGNQPQHF	TGTGCCTGGAGTGTACGTCGGGTGGGCAATCAGCCCCAGCATTTT
-	TRBD1	TRBV6-2/TRBV6-3	TRBJ1-2	CASSYQQTGGDGYTF	TGTGCCAGCAGTTACCAACAGACAGGGGGCGATGGCTACACCTTC
-	TRBD1	TRBV5-1	TRBJ1-1	CASSLRDRGAVDNGYFF	TGCGCCAGCAGCCTGAGGGACAGGGGGGCAGTCGACAACGGCTATTTCTTT
-	-	TRBV6-5	TRBJ2-1	CASGGDNEQFF	TGTGCCAGCGGCGGGGACAATGAGCAGTTCTTC